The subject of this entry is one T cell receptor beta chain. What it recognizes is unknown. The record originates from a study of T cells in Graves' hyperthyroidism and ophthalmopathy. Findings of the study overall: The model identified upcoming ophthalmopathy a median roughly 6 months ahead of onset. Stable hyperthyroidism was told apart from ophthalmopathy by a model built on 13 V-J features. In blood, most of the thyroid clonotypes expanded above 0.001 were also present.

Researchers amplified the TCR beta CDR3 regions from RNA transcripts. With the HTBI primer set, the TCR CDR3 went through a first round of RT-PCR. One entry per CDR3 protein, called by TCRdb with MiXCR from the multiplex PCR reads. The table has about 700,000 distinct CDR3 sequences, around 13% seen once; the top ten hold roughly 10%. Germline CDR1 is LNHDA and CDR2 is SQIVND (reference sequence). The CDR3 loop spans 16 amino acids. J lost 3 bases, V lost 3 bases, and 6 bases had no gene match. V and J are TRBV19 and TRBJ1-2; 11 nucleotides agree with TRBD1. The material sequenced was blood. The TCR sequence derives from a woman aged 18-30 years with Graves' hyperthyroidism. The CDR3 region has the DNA TGTGCCAGTAGTATCCCCGGGACAGGGGGGTACTATGGCTACACCTTC. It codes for CASSIPGTGGYYGYTF.